The subject of this entry is one T cell receptor (beta chain). As yet, its antigen is unknown. This may stem from a read error, because a much larger clone lies one nucleotide away. The data were obtained in a study of CD8 T cells in ankylosing spondylitis. Findings and limits, study-wide: The authors found the disease-linked clones to be CD8+ and relatively rare in peripheral blood.

This CDR3 contains 19 residues. Quantitative 5'-RACE with molecular barcodes was used to make the TCR beta libraries. TCRdb fed the 5' RACE reads into MiXCR, producing one record per CDR3 protein. The sample lists about 150,000 distinct CDR3 sequences, 11% occurring once. This TCR derives from a female donor with ankylosing spondylitis or in good health (not recorded which). The chain has TRBV21-1 and TRBJ2-4; the table calls TRBD2, which could not be checked here. TRBV21-1 is a listed pseudogene. The sample taken for sequencing was blood, either unsorted or a sorted T cell fraction (not recorded which). CDR3 sequence (DNA): TGTGCCAGCAGCAGAGGGTCCGGAGGGGATGGACTACCCAAAAACATTCAGTACTTC. It encodes CASSRGSGGDGLPKNIQYF.